This TCR beta chain was sequenced for a study of blood T cell repertoires in COVID-19. Study background: Samples taken during acute and convalescent COVID-19 were collected in the United States, Italy and Spain. PBMCs, B-cell-depleted T cells, or T cells provided the cDNA or gDNA that made up the material.

The J segment lost 5 bases and the V segment lost 2 bases, leaving 4 bases of the junction unmatched. The CDR3 runs 15 residues. CDR1 is MNHNY and CDR2 is SVGAGI in the germline V gene (reference sequence). Original analysis: Estimation of nucleated cell counts was performed using reference gene primer amplification. Profiling relied on immunoSEQ multiplex PCR, and the TCRdb table lists in-frame clones only, not all of them. The V and J calls and clone size are taken from that table; D and trimming were inferred from the DNA. The sample lists roughly 380,000 clones; 81% were seen once. This clone was seen a single time.

The sample was peripheral blood. V is TRBV6-6 and J is TRBJ2-1, with 9 bases matching TRBD2. The receptor's source is a human donor with acute or convalescent COVID-19. The donor label of this sample is uncertain. CDR3 sequence reads: CASSYGLAGNNEQFF. CDR3 nucleotide sequence: TGTGCCAGCAGTTACGGTCTAGCGGGAAACAATGAGCAGTTCTTC.